This TCR beta chain was profiled in a study of T cell responses to AZD1222 COVID-19 vaccine. Findings of the study overall: Baseline antibody screening turned up just 6 or 7 seropositive AZD1222 recipients. A rise in Spike-specific TCR breadth and depth followed two AZD1222 doses. Clonal diversity may have been underestimated, and the donors were mostly white British, with more females than males.

Sequencing used immunoSEQ multiplex PCR; TCRdb keeps in-frame clones, though not all of them. The sample lists 150,000 to 200,000 clones; 75% to 90% were seen once. The CDR3 length is 14 residues. V was pared by 9 bases and J by 9 bases, with 7 bases of the junction left unmatched. Germline CDR1 and CDR2: ENHRY and SYGVKD. Comment on this clone: Its target is unknown.

The chain recombines TRBV10-3 with TRBJ2-1; 14 bases line up with TRBD2. The specimen comprised peripheral blood, sampled 28 days after the second dose of the MenACWY control vaccine. The sequence derives from an adult who received the MenACWY meningococcal vaccine as a control. CDR3 sequence (DNA): TGTGCCATTTCGGGACTAGCGGGAGCTCGTGAGCAGTTCTTC. It translates to CAISGLAGAREQFF.